The sequence of this T cell receptor beta chain was determined in a study of early T cells in non-severe SARS-CoV-2 infection. Study details: Bulk RNA isolated from unsorted whole blood underwent sequencing; chains were not paired. Study findings and constraints: Anti-spike CD8 responses were favored in VDJdb matching, and private and CD4 specificities were missed.

The TCR library protocol was used to attach unique molecular identifiers. These identifiers were attached to individual cDNA molecules. TCRdb passed the 5' RACE reads through MiXCR, listing each CDR3 protein once. Here the sample spans 70,000 or so distinct CDR3 sequences, around 9.9% being singletons. Trimming shortened V by 7 bases and J by 4 bases, and 14 bases separated the two germline ends. This CDR3 region has 14 residues. Per germline, CDR1 MDHEN and CDR2 SYDVKM. This clonotype was seen ten or more times. Its antigen is undetermined. The sequence came from an adult who was a healthcare worker with PCR-confirmed SARS-CoV-2 infection or an uninfected control (not recorded which). What was sequenced was whole blood. The V gene is TRBV28, the J gene TRBJ1-5; D might be TRBD1 (6 bases). The CDR3 nucleotides read TGTGCCAGCAATGGGGCCCAGGGGAATCAGCCCCAGCATTTT. It encodes CASNGAQGNQPQHF.